This T cell receptor beta chain was captured in a study of T cells in Graves' hyperthyroidism and ophthalmopathy. Of note for this clonotype: Mismatch with germline at one junction end may stem from a read error.

RNA transcripts gave rise to amplified TCR beta CDR3 regions. First-round RT-PCR with HTBI primers amplified the TCR CDR3 region. MiXCR, run by TCRdb on the multiplex PCR reads, gives a single entry per CDR3 protein. The table shows under 450,000 distinct CDR3 sequences, with about a sixth occurring only once. Uncontrolled infection, other autoimmune disease, pregnancy or lactation disqualified patients from enrolment. Sequenced: blood. The sequence was collected from a woman in her twenties or thirties with Graves' hyperthyroidism that later progressed to Graves' ophthalmopathy.

CDR3 nucleotide sequence: TGTGCCAGCAGCCCGGGACGGAGCTATAATGAAAAACCGTTTTTT. Protein product: CASSPGRSYNEKPFF. The chain employs TRBV11-2 and TRBJ1-4; D perhaps matches TRBD1 (5 bases). From germline, CDR1 is SGHAT and CDR2 FQNNGV. The CDR3 has 15 amino acids.